The T cell receptor (beta chain) under discussion was sequenced for a study of blood T cell repertoires in COVID-19. Across the study: Samples representing acute and convalescent COVID-19 were sourced from the United States, Italy and Spain.

Source study methods: Amplification with reference gene primers provided the estimates of nucleated cell counts. Libraries were prepared by immunoSEQ multiplex PCR; TCRdb keeps only in-frame clonotypes and omits some of them. The DNA gave D and trimming, while V, J and clone size come from that table. This table has roughly 410,000 clones, about 88% appearing once. Sequences were obtained from peripheral blood. The TCR sequence derives from a woman in her thirties or forties with COVID-19, enrolled during active disease.

As DNA, the CDR3 is TGTGCCAGCAGTTTCCGGGACAGGGACGTCTATGGCTACACCTTC. The encoded protein is CASSFRDRDVYGYTF. The rearrangement links TRBV28 to TRBJ1-2, with 9 bases lining up with TRBD1. CDR1 and CDR2 from the germline V gene are MDHEN and SYDVKM. Unmatched junction bases numbered 6, after V lost 3 bases and J lost 4 bases. This CDR3 is built from 15 residues.